A single sample is the source of the 4 T cell receptor beta chains below, sequenced in a study of shared clonotypes between healthy human individuals (TCRdb year 2020). The method was the immunoSEQ multiplex PCR assay. The table comes from immuneACCESS by way of TCRdb, which keeps in-frame sequences with V and J called. Part of the clones is missing from these tables; in studies checked, under half for an unresolved V gene and the rest for unknown reasons. This sample comprises about 1 million clones, around 75% of them detected only once. About 1.5% of the sample comes from the top ten. Material for sequencing was memory CD4+ T cells sorted from blood. The meaning of the sample's cell subset or site label: CD45RA-negative fraction. The receptors here all came from a man aged 18 to 29 in good health.

The chain uses TRBV5-1 and TRBJ2-3, with D possibly matching TRBD1 (5 bases). The V gene's germline CDR1 is SGHRS and CDR2 YFSETQ. There are 13 residues in the CDR3. Trimming left V 5 bases short and J 2 bases short, with 9 bases between. The CDR3 here is CASSPGNTDTQYF. The CDR3, as DNA: TGCGCCAGCAGTCCAGGGAACACAGATACGCAGTATTTT.

The chain recombines TRBV6-1 with TRBJ2-1, with TRBD2 as a possible D gene (5 bases). Germline V gives CDR1 MNHNS, CDR2 SASEGT. V was trimmed by 6 bases and J by 4 bases, leaving 10 bases between them. There are 13 residues in the CDR3. The CDR3 DNA follows: TGTGCCAGCAGCAGGACGGGGTACAATGAGCAGTTCTTC. Its protein product is CASSRTGYNEQFF.

This clone occurred once. The chain links TRBV12-2 to TRBJ1-2. TRBV12-2 is a listed pseudogene. This CDR3 has 9 residues. CDR3 in DNA: TGTTCCCGGGGCTATGGCTACACCTTC. This encodes CSRGYGYTF.

This clone was recorded a few times. The CDR3 nucleotides are TGTGCCAGCAGGACAACAAACACTGAAGCTTTCTTT. Translated: CASRTTNTEAFF. The chain is built from TRBV6-6 and TRBJ1-1; D not certain. Trimming cost V 6 bases and J 2 bases, with 7 bases left between them. The germline V gene has CDR1 MNHNY and CDR2 SVGAGI (reference sequence). This CDR3 has 12 amino acids.